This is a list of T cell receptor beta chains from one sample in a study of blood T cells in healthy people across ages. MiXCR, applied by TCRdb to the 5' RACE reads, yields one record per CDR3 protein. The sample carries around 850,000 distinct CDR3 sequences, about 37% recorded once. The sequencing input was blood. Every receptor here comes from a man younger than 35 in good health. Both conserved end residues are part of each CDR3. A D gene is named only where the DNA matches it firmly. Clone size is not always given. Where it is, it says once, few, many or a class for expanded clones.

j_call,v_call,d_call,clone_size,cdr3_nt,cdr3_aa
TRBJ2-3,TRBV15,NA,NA,TGTGCCACCAGCAGGGGCCTAGCGCCCCCCACGAATACGCAGTATTTT,CATSRGLAPPTNTQYF
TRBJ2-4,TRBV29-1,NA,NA,TGCAGCGTTGAGGGGTGGGAAAACATTCAGTACTTC,CSVEGWENIQYF
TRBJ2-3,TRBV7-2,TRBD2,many,TGTGCCAGCAGCAAGGGGACTAGCGGGAGCACAGATACGCAGTATTTT,CASSKGTSGSTDTQYF
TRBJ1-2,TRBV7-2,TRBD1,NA,TGTGCCAGCAGCCTTAGGGACAGGGGGCCCTCTTTCGGCTACACCTTC,CASSLRDRGPSFGYTF
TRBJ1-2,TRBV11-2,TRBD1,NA,TGTGCCAGCAGCTTCCGGGACAGCCGACTTACTAACTATGGCTACACCTTC,CASSFRDSRLTNYGYTF
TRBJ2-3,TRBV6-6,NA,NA,TGTGCCAGCATCAGGGGAGATACGCAGTATTTT,CASIRGDTQYF
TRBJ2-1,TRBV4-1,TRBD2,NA,TGCGCCAGCAGGCAAGGGGTTGGCAGCGGGGGGGCGGGTGAGCAGTTCTTC,CASRQGVGSGGAGEQFF
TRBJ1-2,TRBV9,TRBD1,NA,TGTGCCAGCAGCTTGGACAGGGGAGTTGGCTACACCTTC,CASSLDRGVGYTF
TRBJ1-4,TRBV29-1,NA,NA,TGCAGCGTGGGGATCGGGGGCGAAAAACTGTTTTTT,CSVGIGGEKLFF
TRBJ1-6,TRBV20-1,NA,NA,TGCAGTGCACATGTTGGGGGGAATTCACCCCTCCACTTT,CSAHVGGNSPLHF
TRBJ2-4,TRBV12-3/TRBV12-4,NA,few,TGTGCCAGCAGTTTAGACTTTAACATTCAGTACTTC,CASSLDFNIQYF
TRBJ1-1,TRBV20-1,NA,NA,TGCAGTGCTAGAGACCGTCCTAGACAGAACACTGAAGCTTTCTTT,CSARDRPRQNTEAFF
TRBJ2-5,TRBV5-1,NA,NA,TGCGCCAGCAGCTTGGGAGGACAGATCCAGTACTTC,CASSLGGQIQYF
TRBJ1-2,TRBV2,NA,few,TGTGCCAGCAGTGAAGGGGCTGCCTCCTATGGCTACACCTTC,CASSEGAASYGYTF
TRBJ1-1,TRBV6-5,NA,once,TGTGCCAGCAGTTACTCGAGTACGGGGGGAAACACTGAAGCTTTCTTT,CASSYSSTGGNTEAFF
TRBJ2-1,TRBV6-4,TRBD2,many,TGTGCCAGCAGTTCCGCGGGGGGATCCTCCTACAATGAGCAGTTCTTC,CASSSAGGSSYNEQFF
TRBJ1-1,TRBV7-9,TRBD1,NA,TGTGTCAGCAGCTCCCCCGGGACAGGGCAAACTGAAGCTTTCTTT,CVSSSPGTGQTEAFF
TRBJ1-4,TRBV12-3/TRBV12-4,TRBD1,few,TGTGCCAGCAGTTTCGCCGGGACAGGGAATGAAAAACTGTTTTTT,CASSFAGTGNEKLFF
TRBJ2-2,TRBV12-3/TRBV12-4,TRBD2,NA,TGTGCCAGCAGCTCGACTAGCGGGGGGGCGTGGACCGGGGAGCTGTTTTTT,CASSSTSGGAWTGELFF
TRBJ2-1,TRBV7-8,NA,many,TGTGCCAGCAGCTTAGATGGGCCCTTGGATGAGCAGTTCTTC,CASSLDGPLDEQFF
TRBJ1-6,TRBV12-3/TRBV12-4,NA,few,TGTGCCGGCAGTTTTAAGGTCTCACGGGGCTCACCCCTCCACTTT,CAGSFKVSRGSPLHF
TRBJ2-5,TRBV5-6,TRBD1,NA,TGTGCCAGCAGCTTTCGACAGGGGGTTACGGCAGAGACCCAGTACTTC,CASSFRQGVTAETQYF
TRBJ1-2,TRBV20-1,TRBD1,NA,TGCAGTGCCATAAACCGGGACAGGGGGCCTGATGGCTACACCTTC,CSAINRDRGPDGYTF
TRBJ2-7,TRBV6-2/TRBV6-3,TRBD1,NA,TGTGCCAGCAGTCAACCCGGGACAGGGATCCACGAGCAGTACTTC,CASSQPGTGIHEQYF
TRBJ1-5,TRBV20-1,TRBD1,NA,TGCAGTGCTAGAAATCCTTGGACAGGGGGCGGAGAGCCCCAGCATTTT,CSARNPWTGGGEPQHF
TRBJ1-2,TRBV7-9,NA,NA,TGTGCCAGCAGCTTAGGGACGACGCTTGTCATGGGCTACACCTTC,CASSLGTTLVMGYTF
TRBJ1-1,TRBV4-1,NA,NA,TGCGCCAGCAGCCAAGGGTTTGTGGGTTCGAACACTGAAGCTTTCTTT,CASSQGFVGSNTEAFF
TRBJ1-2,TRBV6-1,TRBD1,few,TGTGCCAGCAGTGATCCCGGGACAGGGATCCCTCTACGCACCTTC,CASSDPGTGIPLRTF
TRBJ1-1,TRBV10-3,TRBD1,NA,TGTGCCATCAGTCCGACAGGGACCGCTGAAGCTTTCTTT,CAISPTGTAEAFF